The clone carrying this T cell receptor (beta chain) was seen more than once but under ten times. Its specificity is unknown. The data are from a study of beta chain features in type 1 diabetes. The wider study: Age, gender and cell yields were alike across patients and healthy donors. The samples had about 100,000,000 sorted cells examined in all.

The study, taken as a whole, reports: Shorter TCRB CDR3s, moderately but significantly so, marked every one of the four CD4+ subsets in Type 1 diabetes patients. VDJ junctions from patients with type 1 diabetes contained fewer insertions and more deletions.

The germline gives CDR1 SQVTM, CDR2 ANQGSEA. Trimming took off 4 bases at V and 3 bases at J, with 9 bases between the two ends. The CDR3 has 12 amino acids. Purity of each sorted population was above 95%. The entirety of the isolated RNA underwent reverse transcription, so expressed TCRB transcripts were sequenced. TCRdb keeps only in-frame clones here, not all; method: immunoSEQ multiplex PCR. The sample records 120,000 or so clones, 16% being singletons. The chain is built from TRBV29-1 and TRBJ1-2; D not resolved. The TCR sequence derives from a man aged 25 to 40 with type 1 diabetes. Material: central memory CD4+ T cells from blood. Here the CDR3 reads CSVGGLYYGYTF. CDR3 bases: TGCAGCGTTGGAGGGTTGTACTATGGCTACACCTTC.